The sequence of this T cell receptor (beta chain) was determined in a study of CXCR3-negative and CXCR3-positive naive CD8 T cells. Germline V gives CDR1 MNHEY, CDR2 SVGAGI. The CDR3 is made up of 13 amino acids. UMI-labeled 5' RACE TRB cDNA libraries were prepared from the cells. After re-calling the 5' RACE reads, TCRdb lists one entry per CDR3 protein, DNA absent. The sample is made up of around 45,000 distinct CDR3 sequences, and the top ten hold 1.6% of it. The rearrangement links TRBV6-5 to TRBJ2-1; TCRdb indicates TRBD1, and absent DNA this call remains unverified. The sequenced material came from naive CXCR3- CD8+ T cells from blood. Subset defined: CD45RO-CCR7+CD27+CD95- naive CD8+ T cells lacking CXCR3 (TNR3-). The clonotype was recovered from a human donor in good health. Some clones in this sample may be carry-over from other donors' samples. Here the CDR3 reads CASKPVDSNEQFF.